These T cell receptor beta chains were read from a single sample in a study of shared T cell receptors in the human thymus. Clones were read by immunoSEQ multiplex PCR, and TCRdb kept only the in-frame ones, dropping some. The sample has some 700,000 clones; 85% to 90% are singletons. The same data also went into a second study, on human thymus T cells.

Sequencing used thymocytes. Every receptor here comes from a boy under two years old with a congenital heart defect. The CDR3 runs from the conserved cysteine through the conserved F or W. Fields, in order: CDR3 protein, CDR3 DNA, D gene, J gene, V gene, clone size. D genes are given only for firm matches. Clone size, where shown, is once, few, many, or a class for clones that have expanded.

CASSPPGDEIFTEQFF | TGTGCCAGCTCACCCCCCGGAGACGAAATCTTCACTGAGCAGTTCTTC | - | TRBJ2-1 | TRBV18 | -
CASGTRESGNEQFF | TGTGCCAGCGGGACGCGGGAGTCGGGGAATGAGCAGTTCTTC | TRBD2 | TRBJ2-1 | TRBV6-6 | once
CASSEALTGLLAGGVPDTQYF | TGTGCCAGCAGCGAGGCCCTCACAGGGTTACTAGCGGGAGGGGTGCCAGATACGCAGTATTTT | TRBD2 | TRBJ2-3 | TRBV9 | -
CASRKARIDQETQYF | TGTGCCAGCAGGAAGGCCAGGATTGATCAAGAGACCCAGTACTTC | - | TRBJ2-5 | TRBV27 | -
CASSQSKGERGYTF | TGCGCCAGCAGTCAATCGAAGGGAGAACGGGGCTACACCTTC | - | TRBJ1-2 | TRBV23-1 | -
CASSPGQSYEQYF | TGCGCCAGCAGCCCGGGACAGAGCTACGAGCAGTACTTC | TRBD1 | TRBJ2-7 | TRBV10-1 | -
CASSQRRTSGPEGDTQYF | TGCGCCAGCAGCCAGCGACGGACTAGCGGGCCTGAGGGAGATACGCAGTATTTT | TRBD2 | TRBJ2-3 | TRBV4-3 | -
CADNIRSGHQETQYF | TGCGCCGACAACATACGTAGCGGTCACCAAGAGACCCAGTACTTC | - | TRBJ2-5 | TRBV5-1 | -
CASSQDRVTGDGYTF | TGCGCCAGCAGCCAAGATCGGGTAACGGGGGATGGCTACACCTTC | - | TRBJ1-2 | TRBV4-1 | -
CASSYGPRRNTEAFF | TGTGCCAGCAGTTACGGCCCTAGGCGGAACACTGAAGCTTTCTTT | - | TRBJ1-1 | TRBV6-5 | -
CASKAGMSGYTF | TGTGCCAGCAAGGCAGGGATGAGCGGCTACACCTTC | - | TRBJ1-2 | TRBV27 | -
CASCGTGGDEKLFF | TGTGCCAGCTGTGGGACAGGTGGTGATGAAAAACTGTTTTTT | TRBD1 | TRBJ1-4 | TRBV5-5 | -
CASSLAQGALGETQYF | TGCGCCAGCAGCTTGGCACAGGGGGCGCTGGGGGAGACCCAGTACTTC | TRBD1 | TRBJ2-5 | TRBV5-1 | -
CASSLAGDREAFF | TGTGCCAGCAGCTTAGCAGGGGACAGGGAAGCTTTCTTT | TRBD1 | TRBJ1-1 | TRBV11-2 | -
CASSYGGAGELFF | TGTGCCAGCAGTTACGGGGGGGCCGGGGAGCTGTTTTTT | TRBD2 | TRBJ2-2 | TRBV6-6 | -
CASSFSWTTPYEQYF | TGTGCCAGCAGCTTCTCCTGGACTACTCCCTACGAGCAGTACTTC | - | TRBJ2-7 | TRBV5-5 | -
CASSLRDRGPNTEAFF | TGTGCCAGTAGTCTCCGGGACAGGGGGCCTAACACTGAAGCTTTCTTT | TRBD1 | TRBJ1-1 | TRBV19 | -
CASSQEDGGAPRGEAFF | TGCGCCAGCAGCCAAGAAGATGGGGGGGCGCCTAGGGGTGAAGCTTTCTTT | - | TRBJ1-1 | TRBV4-1 | once
CASSQANPRSRDSSTDTQYF | TGTGCCAGCAGCCAAGCCAACCCCAGATCGCGAGACAGCAGCACAGATACGCAGTATTTT | - | TRBJ2-3 | TRBV14 | -